Shown below are 9 T cell receptor beta chains from a single sample sequenced in a study of monozygotic twins with inflammatory bowel disease. For each CDR3 protein, TCRdb gives one entry from its re-call of the 5' RACE reads, without DNA. Its listing shows roughly 330,000 distinct CDR3 sequences. The sample consisted of blood. Source of these receptors: a human donor with ulcerative colitis or Crohn's disease, or a healthy co-twin of an affected twin (not recorded which).

This chain links TRBV5-1 with TRBJ1-1; the D call from TCRdb, TRBD1, cannot be confirmed without DNA. This CDR3 contains 15 residues. CDR1 is SGHRS, CDR2 YFSETQ, per germline. The CDR3: CASSIGDRLNTEAFF.

CDR3 residues: CASSSPGLAYNEQFF. The V call is TRBV5-5, the J call TRBJ2-1; TCRdb's D gene call, TRBD2, goes unchecked for lack of DNA. The CDR3 is made up of 15 amino acids. CDR1 and CDR2 (germline): SGHKS, YYEKEE (reference sequence).

This chain uses TRBV7-9 with TRBJ1-4; the D call of TRBD1 rests on TCRdb alone, since no DNA is present to check it. The V gene's germline CDR1 is SEHNR and CDR2 FQNEAQ (reference sequence). The length of the CDR3 is 16 residues. The CDR3 region is CASSLGGTEYNEKLFF.

The chain links TRBV5-1 to TRBJ1-2; checking the TCRdb D call of TRBD1 is not possible without DNA. CDR1 and CDR2 from the germline V gene are SGHRS and YFSETQ. CDR3 length equals 13 residues. This CDR3 is CASREDAGDGYTF.

The V gene is TRBV4-1, the J gene TRBJ1-5; TCRdb designates TRBD1, a call that cannot be tested without DNA. Germline assignment: CDR1 MGHRA and CDR2 YSYEKL. CDR3 size: 15 residues. This chain's CDR3 is CASSLTFAREQPQHF.

This chain connects TRBV28 to TRBJ2-5; TCRdb returns TRBD1, unconfirmable since there is no DNA. CDR1 MDHEN and CDR2 SYDVKM come from the germline V gene. The CDR3 is made up of 14 amino acids. CDR3: CATLYRDFQETQYF.

V is TRBV2 and J is TRBJ2-7; TCRdb calls TRBD1, which cannot be checked without DNA. This CDR3 has 13 amino acids. Germline lookup yields CDR1 SNHLY and CDR2 FYNNEI. CDR3 sequence reads: CAKGGGSSYEQYF.

V and J are TRBV7-8 and TRBJ2-3. Germline CDR1 reads SGHVS; CDR2 reads FQNEAQ. The CDR3 sequence is 13 residues long. The CDR3 here is CATTASSTDTQYF.

The chain has TRBV19 and TRBJ1-1. The CDR3 spans 17 residues. Per germline, CDR1 LNHDA and CDR2 SQIVND (reference sequence). CDR3 region: CASRNVRGSGRDSEAFF. The full variable domain, completed using reference TRBV19 and TRBJ1-1, is DGGITQSPKYLFRKEGQNVTLSCEQNLNHDAMYWYRQDPGQGLRLIYYSQIVNDFQKGDIAEGYSVSREKKESFPLTVTSAQKNPTAFYLCASRNVRGSGRDSEAFFGQGTRLTVV.